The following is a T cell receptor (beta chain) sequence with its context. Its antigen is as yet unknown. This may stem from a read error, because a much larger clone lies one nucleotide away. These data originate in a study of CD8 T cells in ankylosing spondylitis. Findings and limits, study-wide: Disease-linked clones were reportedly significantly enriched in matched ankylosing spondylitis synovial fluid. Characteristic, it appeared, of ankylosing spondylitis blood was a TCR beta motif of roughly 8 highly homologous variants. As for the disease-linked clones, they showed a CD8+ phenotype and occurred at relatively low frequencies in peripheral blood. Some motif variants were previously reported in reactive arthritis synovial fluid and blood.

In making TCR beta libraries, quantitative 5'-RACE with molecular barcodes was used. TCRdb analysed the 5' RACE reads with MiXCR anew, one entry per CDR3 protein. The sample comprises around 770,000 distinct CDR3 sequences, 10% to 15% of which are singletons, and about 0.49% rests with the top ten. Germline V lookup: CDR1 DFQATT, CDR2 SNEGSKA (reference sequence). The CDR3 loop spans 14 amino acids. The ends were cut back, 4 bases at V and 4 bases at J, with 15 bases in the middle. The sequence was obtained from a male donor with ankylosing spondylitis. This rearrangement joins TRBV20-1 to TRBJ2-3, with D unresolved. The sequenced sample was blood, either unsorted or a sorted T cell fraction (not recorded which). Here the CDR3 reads CSAKRATIADTQYF. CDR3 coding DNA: TGCAGTGCTAAACGGGCCACGATCGCAGATACGCAGTATTTT.